This TCR beta chain stems from a study of T cell responses to AZD1222 COVID-19 vaccine. V lost 5 bases and J lost 4, with 11 bases in between. The CDR3 spans 13 residues. Germline V gene sequence: CDR1 MGHRA, CDR2 YSYEKL. This clone was seen more than once but under ten times. What it binds is unknown. Here immunoSEQ multiplex PCR was the method, and the copy in TCRdb shows in-frame clones only, minus some. The sample lists roughly 140,000 clones, around four fifths occurring once. Study-level findings and limits: There were repertoire samples only from the period after the peak T cell response.

The sample in question was peripheral blood, obtained on day 0 of MenACWY control vaccination. This sequence originates from an adult in good health. The gene calls are TRBV4-1 and TRBJ1-1, with D perhaps TRBD1 (6 bases). The CDR3 spells CASSETGFTEAFF. CDR3 DNA sequence: TGCGCCAGCAGCGAAACAGGGTTCACTGAAGCTTTCTTT.